This T cell receptor beta chain was captured by sequencing in a study of healthy donors' naive CD4 and CD8 T cells. As to this clonotype: What it binds is unknown.

Each TCR library used around 500 ng of total RNA and a linear amplification protocol. TCRdb ran MiXCR on the reads and lists one entry per CDR3 protein. The sample yields approximately 200,000 distinct CDR3 sequences, around three quarters seen once. General study points: A reported CD4+/CD8+ bias affected most V and J genes in naive cells.

Germline CDR1 reads SQVTM; CDR2 reads ANQGSEA. V was pared by 4 bases and J by 5 bases, with 20 bases between. This CDR3 region has 15 residues. Sorting defined naive CD4+ as CD4+CD8-CD45RO-CD45RA+ and naive CD8+ as CD8+CD4-CD45RA+CD27bright. Sequencing input: naive CD4+ and CD8+ T cells sorted from blood, pooled from several donors. The sequence was obtained from a pool of human donors in good health; the sample pools cells from several healthy donors. The chain carries TRBV29-1 and TRBJ1-1, with D possibly TRBD1 on 5 matching bases. This chain's CDR3 is CSVVRGSTRGTEAFF. Here the CDR3 DNA reads TGCAGCGTTGTTAGGGGTTCTACTCGTGGGACTGAAGCTTTCTTT.